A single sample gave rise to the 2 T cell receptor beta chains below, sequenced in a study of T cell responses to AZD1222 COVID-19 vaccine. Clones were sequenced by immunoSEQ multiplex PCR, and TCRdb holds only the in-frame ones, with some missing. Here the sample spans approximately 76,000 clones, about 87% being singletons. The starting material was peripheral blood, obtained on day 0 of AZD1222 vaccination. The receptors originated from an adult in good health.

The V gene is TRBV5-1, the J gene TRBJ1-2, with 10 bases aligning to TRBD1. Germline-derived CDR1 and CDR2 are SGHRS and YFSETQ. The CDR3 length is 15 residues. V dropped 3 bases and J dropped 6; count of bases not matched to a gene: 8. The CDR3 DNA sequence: TGCGCCAGCAGCTCATGGACAGGGGGTCTGGATGGCTACACCTTC. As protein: CASSSWTGGLDGYTF. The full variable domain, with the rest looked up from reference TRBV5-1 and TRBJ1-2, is KAGVTQTPRYLIKTRGQQVTLSCSPISGHRSVSWYQQTPGQGLQFLFEYFSETQRNKGNFPGRFSGRQFSNSRSEMNVSTLELGDSALYLCASSSWTGGLDGYTFGSGTRLTVV.

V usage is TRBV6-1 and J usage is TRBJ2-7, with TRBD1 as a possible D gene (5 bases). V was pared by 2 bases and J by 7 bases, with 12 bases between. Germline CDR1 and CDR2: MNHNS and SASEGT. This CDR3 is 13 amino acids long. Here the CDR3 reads CASSETGRPEQYF. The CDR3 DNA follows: TGTGCCAGCAGTGAAACAGGCAGGCCGGAGCAGTACTTC.